Following are 28 T cell receptor beta chains from one sample sequenced in a study of neurological immune-mediated disorders. TCRdb re-analysed the 5' RACE reads in MiXCR, keeping a single row per CDR3 protein. The table lists tens of thousands of distinct CDR3 sequences, roughly 10% of them singletons, with less than 5% in the top ten. Sequenced sample: CD4+ T cells from blood. The receptors were gathered from a woman aged 25 to 39 with HTLV-1-associated myelopathy (HAM/TSP).

This clonotype was seen ten or more times. This rearrangement joins TRBV10-3 to TRBJ1-3; a weak D match, TRBD1 (6 bases). The CDR3 loop spans 20 amino acids. V lost 2 bases to trimming and J lost 1 base, with 24 bases between them. Looked up from germline, CDR1 is ENHRY and CDR2 is SYGVKD. The CDR3 DNA follows: TGTGCCATCAGTGAGAACTTTCGGGGGCGTGGAGTCAGATCTGGAAACACCATATATTTT. It yields the protein CAISENFRGRGVRSGNTIYF.

This clonotype was seen ten or more times. In DNA form, the CDR3 reads TGTGCCAGCAGCACCCAAAAGACAGGTTATGGCTACACCTTC. It yields the protein CASSTQKTGYGYTF. V is TRBV6-6 and J is TRBJ1-2; possible D gene TRBD1, 6 bases. The V and J ends lost 6 bases and 5 bases respectively, with 16 bases between them. Germline loops: CDR1 MNHNY, CDR2 SVGAGI (reference sequence). The CDR3 length is 14 residues.

This clonotype was observed at least ten times. This chain links TRBV20-1 with TRBJ1-1; 7 bases are shared with TRBD1. The CDR3 totals 14 residues. CDR1 DFQATT and CDR2 SNEGSKA come from the germline V gene (reference sequence). The junction had 8 bases not matched to a gene; V was cut back by 3 bases and J by 4 bases. The CDR3 protein is CSARKGARSTEAFF. For the CDR3, the DNA is TGCAGTGCTAGGAAGGGGGCCCGGTCCACTGAAGCTTTCTTT.

This clonotype was observed many times. The V gene is TRBV6-1, the J gene TRBJ2-1, with D possibly being TRBD1 or TRBD2 (6 bases each). This CDR3 spans 15 amino acids. The germline CDR1 and CDR2 sequences are MNHNS and SASEGT. Trimming took 2 bases from V and 7 from J, leaving 15 bases between them. The CDR3 nucleotides read TGTGCCAGCAGTGAAATGGGGGGCAAGGCTAATGAGCAGTTCTTC. This sequence encodes CASSEMGGKANEQFF.

Many counts were recorded for this clonotype. The chain has TRBV14 and TRBJ2-3; D remains ambiguous. Germline V gene lookup returns CDR1 SGHDN and CDR2 FVKESK. The V end was cut by 0 bases, the J end by 0 bases, with 7 bases between. The CDR3 runs to 15 residues. CDR3 nucleotide sequence: TGTGCCAGCAGCCAAGATGGAGATAGCACAGATACGCAGTATTTT. Translation: CASSQDGDSTDTQYF.

This clonotype was seen many times. The chain couples TRBV7-9 to TRBJ2-1, with D uncertain. V was trimmed by 3 bases and J by 7 bases, leaving 13 bases between them. Germline V gene data show CDR1 as SEHNR and CDR2 as FQNEAQ (reference sequence). The CDR3 runs 14 residues. CDR3 loop: CASSFDAARNEQFF. The DNA of the CDR3 is TGTGCCAGCAGCTTTGATGCTGCTCGGAATGAGCAGTTCTTC.

This chain connects TRBV7-2 to TRBJ2-3; 8 nucleotides agree with TRBD1. The CDR3 has 15 amino acids. The V segment lost 6 bases and the J segment 9 bases; nucleotides outside the gene matches: 14. Per the germline V gene, CDR1 is SGHTA and CDR2 is FQGNSA. CDR3 amino acids: CASRPRTGIQITQYF. CDR3 DNA: TGTGCCAGCAGACCGCGGACAGGGATACAGATAACGCAGTATTTT.

This clonotype was observed many times. V and J are TRBV3-1 and TRBJ1-2; D gene uncertain. The CDR3 loop spans 15 amino acids. V lost 0 bases and J 3 bases, leaving 11 bases between the germline ends. CDR1 is LGHDT and CDR2 is YNNKEL in the germline V gene (reference sequence). The CDR3 sequence is CASSQDVTTHYGYTF. CDR3 in DNA: TGTGCCAGCAGCCAAGATGTCACAACACACTATGGCTACACCTTC.

This clonotype was seen ten or more times. The chain joins TRBV12-3 or TRBV12-4 to TRBJ1-5; unclear D gene. The CDR3 loop spans 13 amino acids. V gave up 5 bases and J gave up 5 bases, with 10 bases separating them. The CDR3 protein is CASSPMRDQPQHF. CDR3 in DNA: TGTGCCAGCAGTCCCATGAGAGATCAGCCCCAGCATTTT.

This clonotype has a count of ten or more. A much larger clone differs by one base, so this may be a read error. This rearrangement joins TRBV10-3 to TRBJ2-7, with 12 bases identical to TRBD2. Germline-derived CDR1 and CDR2 are ENHRY and SYGVKD. The CDR3 is made up of 15 amino acids. The CDR3 DNA sequence: TGTACCATCAGCCCGACTAGCGGGGGACTCTACGAGCAGTACTTC. Its protein product is CTISPTSGGLYEQYF.

At least ten counts were recorded for this clonotype. The V gene is TRBV18, the J gene TRBJ2-3; the D gene could be TRBD1 or TRBD2 (5 bases each). The CDR3 has 16 amino acids. Germline V CDR1 and CDR2: KGHSH, LQKENI. V gave up 3 bases and J gave up 2 bases, with 15 bases separating them. CDR3 in amino acids: CASSPLRGLITDTQYF. DNA for the CDR3: TGTGCCAGCTCACCGTTGAGGGGCCTTATCACAGATACGCAGTATTTT.

A note on this clonotype: With a much larger clone just one base away, this may be a read error. The V and J genes are TRBV21-1 and TRBJ1-3; no DNA check was done on the table's D call, TRBD1. TRBV21-1 is listed as a pseudogene. The CDR3 spans 18 residues. CDR3 bases: TGTGCCAGAAGCAAAAGGGGGGAACAGGGGAGTCCTGGAAACACCATATATTTT. Its protein is CARSKRGEQGSPGNTIYF.

This clonotype was seen many times. V gene TRBV20-1 combines with J gene TRBJ1-1; tentative D call: TRBD1 (5 bases). CDR3 length equals 13 residues. From germline, CDR1 is DFQATT and CDR2 SNEGSKA (reference sequence). V was trimmed by 5 bases and J by 1 base, leaving 11 bases between them. The CDR3 coding sequence is TGCAGTGCTGGGTGGACAAGGAACACTGAAGCTTTCTTT. Residues: CSAGWTRNTEAFF.

This clonotype was observed at least ten times. The V and J genes are TRBV6-1 and TRBJ2-1, with 12 bases matching TRBD1. This CDR3 is built from 14 residues. The germline V gene has CDR1 MNHNS and CDR2 SASEGT. V trimming: 7 bases; J trimming: 7 bases; junction bases outside the gene matches: 5. The CDR3 region has the DNA TGTGCCAGCACTGGGACAGGGGGCGGGAATGAGCAGTTCTTC. This translates into CASTGTGGGNEQFF.

This clonotype was seen repeatedly, ten times or more. The DNA for the CDR3 is TGTGCCAGCAGCTCTCAGGGAGCTCGAGCCTACGAGCAGTACTTC. It codes for CASSSQGARAYEQYF. This chain uses TRBV5-5 with TRBJ2-7; D may be TRBD1 or TRBD2 (5 bases each). Germline loops: CDR1 SGHKS, CDR2 YYEKEE (reference sequence). V lost 3 bases and J lost 2, with 15 bases in between. The CDR3 runs to 15 residues.

This clonotype showed up many times. The CDR3 loop reads CSAAPTGALRNEQFF. The CDR3 bases are TGCAGTGCGGCCCCGACAGGGGCCCTTCGCAATGAGCAGTTCTTC. J is TRBJ2-1 and V is TRBV20-1; the match to TRBD1 covers 8 bases. CDR1 is DFQATT and CDR2 is SNEGSKA in the germline V gene (reference sequence). The CDR3 is made up of 15 amino acids. J was trimmed by 6 bases and V by 6 bases; bases with no gene match: 13.

In its sample, this clonotype was seen many times. The chain uses TRBV20-1 and TRBJ2-3; tentative D call: TRBD2 (5 bases). Germline values: CDR1 DFQATT, CDR2 SNEGSKA (reference sequence). Trimming took 1 base from V and 1 from J, leaving 12 bases between them. The CDR3 spans 15 residues. The CDR3 sequence: CSARGGRGRTDTQYF. CDR3 DNA sequence: TGCAGTGCTAGAGGTGGGAGAGGACGCACAGATACGCAGTATTTT.

There are many counts of this clonotype. This chain connects TRBV20-1 to TRBJ1-5; D gene ambiguous. Trimming shortened V by 0 bases and J by 1 base, and 7 bases separated the two germline ends. The CDR3 spans 14 residues. Germline V CDR1 and CDR2: DFQATT, SNEGSKA (reference sequence). This CDR3 is CSAREGRSNQPQHF. CDR3 bases: TGCAGTGCTAGAGAAGGGAGGAGCAATCAGCCCCAGCATTTT.

In its sample, this clonotype was seen many times. The V gene is TRBV12-3 or TRBV12-4, the J gene TRBJ1-2; a possible D gene is TRBD1 (5 bases). The CDR3 totals 14 residues. Trimming took off 3 bases at V and 5 bases at J, with 13 bases between the two ends. The CDR3 DNA follows: TGTGCCAGCAGTTTCGGGGGGGTAGGATATGGCTACACCTTC. Translation gives CASSFGGVGYGYTF.

This clonotype was found many times. The J gene is TRBJ1-2, the V gene TRBV27, with D unclear. V was clipped by 5 bases and J by 4 bases, with 8 bases between them. Germline V gene data show CDR1 as MNHEY and CDR2 as SMNVEV (reference sequence). This CDR3 is 12 amino acids long. The CDR3 coding sequence is TGTGCCAGCAGTACCCCGGGCTATGGCTACACCTTC. It translates to CASSTPGYGYTF.

In this sample, this clonotype turned up many times. The genes are TRBV5-1 and TRBJ2-7; D is unresolved. The germline gives CDR1 SGHRS, CDR2 YFSETQ. V lost 0 bases to trimming and J lost 3 bases, with 7 bases between them. The CDR3 sequence is 13 residues long. The CDR3: CASSLGLFYEQYF. CDR3 in DNA: TGCGCCAGCAGCTTGGGGCTGTTCTACGAGCAGTACTTC.

This clonotype was detected only once. V and J are TRBV25-1 and TRBJ2-1; TRBD1 agrees at 7 bases. J was trimmed by 5 bases and V by 10 bases; bases with no gene match: 17. The CDR3 length is 16 residues. Germline lookup yields CDR1 MGHDK and CDR2 SYGVNS. The CDR3 nucleotides read TGTGCCAACAGCCTGCTCAGGGACAGCAACCACAATGAGCAGTTCTTC. Translating it yields CANSLLRDSNHNEQFF.

This clonotype occurred many times. V gene TRBV4-2 combines with J gene TRBJ1-1, with D perhaps matching TRBD1 (5 bases). Trimming left V 0 bases short and J 8 bases short, with 10 bases between. The CDR3 is made up of 13 amino acids. Germline CDR1 reads LGHNA; CDR2 reads YNFKEQ. CDR3 nucleotides: TGTGCCAGCAGCCAAGAAAAAAGACAGGAAGCTTTCTTT. It translates to CASSQEKRQEAFF.

This clonotype was detected many times. The CDR3 loop is CASSLAEGPHGEQYF. CDR3 coding DNA: TGTGCCAGCAGCTTAGCCGAGGGCCCCCACGGCGAGCAGTACTTC. The rearrangement joins TRBV7-9 to TRBJ2-7, with D possibly TRBD2 on 5 matching bases. The CDR3 spans 15 residues. The V and J ends lost 0 bases and 6 bases respectively, with 15 bases between them. The germline V gene encodes CDR1 SEHNR and CDR2 FQNEAQ (reference sequence).

V is TRBV6-1 and J is TRBJ1-2; TRBD1 is a possible D gene (6 bases). Trimming left V 9 bases short and J 4 bases short, with 18 bases between. The CDR3 is 14 residues long. Germline CDR1 reads MNHNS; CDR2 reads SASEGT. The CDR3 here is CARKTGPGGYGYTF. The CDR3 DNA reads as TGTGCCAGAAAAACAGGGCCAGGCGGCTATGGCTACACCTTC.

This clonotype was seen repeatedly, ten times or more. This sequence joins TRBV4-2 and TRBJ2-7; tentatively, D is TRBD1 (7 bases). Trimming took 4 bases from V and 3 from J, leaving 16 bases between them. Germline loops: CDR1 LGHNA, CDR2 YNFKEQ. There are 15 residues in the CDR3. The CDR3: CASSRGGTDRYEQYF. The CDR3 region has the DNA TGTGCCAGCAGCCGAGGGGGGACAGACCGCTACGAGCAGTACTTC.

This clonotype was recorded many times. J is TRBJ1-5 and V is TRBV5-1, with D unclear. The CDR3 length is 15 residues. V lost 4 bases and J 3 bases, leaving 14 bases between the germline ends. Germline V gives CDR1 SGHRS, CDR2 YFSETQ. This CDR3 reads CASSLGGIYNQPQHF. For the CDR3, the DNA is TGCGCCAGCAGCCTGGGCGGGATTTACAATCAGCCCCAGCATTTT.

The rearrangement links TRBV20-1 to TRBJ2-3, with 9 nucleotides matching TRBD1. V lost 7 bases, J lost 5 bases, and 13 bases stayed unmatched. CDR3 size: 15 residues. Germline CDR1 reads DFQATT; CDR2 reads SNEGSKA (reference sequence). The CDR3 DNA is TGCAGTGAGGACCAACAGGGGGCGGCCAAAGATACGCAGTATTTT. Translating it yields CSEDQQGAAKDTQYF.